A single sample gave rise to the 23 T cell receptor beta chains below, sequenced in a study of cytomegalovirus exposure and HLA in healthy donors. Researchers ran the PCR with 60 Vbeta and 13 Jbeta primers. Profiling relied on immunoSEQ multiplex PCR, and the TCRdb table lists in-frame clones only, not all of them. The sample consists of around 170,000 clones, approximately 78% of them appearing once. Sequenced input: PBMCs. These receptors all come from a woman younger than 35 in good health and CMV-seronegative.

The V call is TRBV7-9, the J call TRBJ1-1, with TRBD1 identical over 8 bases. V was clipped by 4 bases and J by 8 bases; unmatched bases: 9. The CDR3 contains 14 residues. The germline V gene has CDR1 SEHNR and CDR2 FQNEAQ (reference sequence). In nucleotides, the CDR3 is TGTGCCAGCAGCTCCGGGACAGGCTTCGCAGAAGCTTTCTTT. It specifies CASSSGTGFAEAFF. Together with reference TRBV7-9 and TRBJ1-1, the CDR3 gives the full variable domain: DTGVSQNPRHKITKRGQNVTFRCDPISEHNRLYWYRQTLGQGPEFLTYFQNEAQLEKSRLLSDRFSAERPKGSFSTLEIQRTEQGDSAMYLCASSSGTGFAEAFFGQGTRLTVV.

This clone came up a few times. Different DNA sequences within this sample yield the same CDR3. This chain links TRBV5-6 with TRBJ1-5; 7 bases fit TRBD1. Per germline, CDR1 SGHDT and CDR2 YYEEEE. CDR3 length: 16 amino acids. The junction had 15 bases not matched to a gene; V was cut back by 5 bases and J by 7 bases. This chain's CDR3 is CASRRQGLGIHQPQHF. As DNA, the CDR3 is TGTGCCAGCAGACGACAGGGACTGGGGATCCACCAGCCCCAGCATTTT.

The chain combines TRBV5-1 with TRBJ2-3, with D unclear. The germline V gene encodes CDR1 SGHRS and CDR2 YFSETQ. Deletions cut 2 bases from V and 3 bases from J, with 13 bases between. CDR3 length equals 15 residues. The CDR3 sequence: CASSFGGSKTDTQYF. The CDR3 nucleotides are TGCGCCAGCAGCTTCGGCGGATCCAAAACAGATACGCAGTATTTT.

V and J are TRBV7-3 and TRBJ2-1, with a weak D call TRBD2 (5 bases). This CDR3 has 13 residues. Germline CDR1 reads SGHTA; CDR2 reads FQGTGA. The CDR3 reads CASSSGTYNEQFF. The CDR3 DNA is TGTGCTTCATCCAGCGGAACTTACAATGAGCAGTTCTTC.

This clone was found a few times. Here the CDR3 reads CASSDGQGLYEKLFF. CDR3 bases: TGCGCCAGCAGTGATGGACAGGGCCTTTATGAAAAACTGTTTTTT. The V gene is TRBV5-1, the J gene TRBJ1-4; 8 bases align to TRBD1. The CDR3 covers 15 residues. V lost 5 bases and J lost 6; bases outside the gene matches: 9. Germline V gene lookup returns CDR1 SGHRS and CDR2 YFSETQ.

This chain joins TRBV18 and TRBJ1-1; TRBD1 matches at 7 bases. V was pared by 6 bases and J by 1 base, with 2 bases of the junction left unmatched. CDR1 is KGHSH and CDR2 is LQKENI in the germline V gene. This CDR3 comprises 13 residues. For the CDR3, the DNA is TGTGCCAGCTCGAGGACAGGGAACACTGAAGCTTTCTTT. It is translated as CASSRTGNTEAFF. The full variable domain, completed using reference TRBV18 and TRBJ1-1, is NAGVMQNPRHLVRRRGQEARLRCSPMKGHSHVYWYRQLPEEGLKFMVYLQKENIIDESGMPKERFSAEFPKEGPSILRIQQVVRGDSAAYFCASSRTGNTEAFFGQGTRLTVV.

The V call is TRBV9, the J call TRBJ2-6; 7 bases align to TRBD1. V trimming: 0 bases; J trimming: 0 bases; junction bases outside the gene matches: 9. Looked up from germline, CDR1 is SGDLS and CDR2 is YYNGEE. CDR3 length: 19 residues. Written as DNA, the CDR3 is TGTGCCAGCAGCGTAGGTGGCCAGGGGGTCCCCTCTGGGGCCAACGTCCTGACTTTC. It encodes CASSVGGQGVPSGANVLTF.

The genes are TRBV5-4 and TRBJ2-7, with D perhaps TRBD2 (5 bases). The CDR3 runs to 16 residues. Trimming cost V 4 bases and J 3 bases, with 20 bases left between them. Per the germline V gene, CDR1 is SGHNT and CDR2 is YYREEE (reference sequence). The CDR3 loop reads CASSPEVNRLFYEQYF. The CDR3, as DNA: TGTGCCAGCAGCCCGGAGGTCAATCGGCTTTTCTACGAGCAGTACTTC.

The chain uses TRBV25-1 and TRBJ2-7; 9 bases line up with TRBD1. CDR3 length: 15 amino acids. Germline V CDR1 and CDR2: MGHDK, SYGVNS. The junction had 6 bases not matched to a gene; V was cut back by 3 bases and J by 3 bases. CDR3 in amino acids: CASSDPGQGNYEQYF. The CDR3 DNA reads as TGTGCCAGCAGTGACCCGGGACAGGGCAACTACGAGCAGTACTTC.

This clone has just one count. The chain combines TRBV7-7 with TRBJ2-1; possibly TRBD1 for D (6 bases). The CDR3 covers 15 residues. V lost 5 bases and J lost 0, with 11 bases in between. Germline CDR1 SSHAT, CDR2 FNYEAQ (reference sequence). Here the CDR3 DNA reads TGTGCCAGCAGCGTACAGGGAAGCTCCTACAATGAGCAGTTCTTC. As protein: CASSVQGSSYNEQFF. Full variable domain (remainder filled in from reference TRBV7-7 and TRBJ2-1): GAGVSQSPRYKVTKRGQDVTLRCDPISSHATLYWYQQALGQGPEFLTYFNYEAQPDKSGLPSDRFSAERPEGSISTLTIQRTEQRDSAMYRCASSVQGSSYNEQFFGPGTRLTVL.

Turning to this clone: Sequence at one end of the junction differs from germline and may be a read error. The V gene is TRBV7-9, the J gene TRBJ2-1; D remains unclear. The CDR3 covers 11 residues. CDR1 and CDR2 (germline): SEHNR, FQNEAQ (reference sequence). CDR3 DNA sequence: TGTTCCAGCAGCTTAGTTGGCGAGCAGTTCTTC. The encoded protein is CSSSLVGEQFF.

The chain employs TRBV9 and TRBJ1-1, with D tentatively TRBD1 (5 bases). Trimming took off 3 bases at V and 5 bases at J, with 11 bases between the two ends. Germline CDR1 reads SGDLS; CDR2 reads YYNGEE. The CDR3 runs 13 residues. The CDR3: CASSGPGLTEAFF. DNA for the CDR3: TGTGCCAGCAGCGGTCCAGGGTTAACTGAAGCTTTCTTT. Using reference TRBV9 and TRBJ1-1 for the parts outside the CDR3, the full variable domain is DSGVTQTPKHLITATGQRVTLRCSPRSGDLSVYWYQQSLDQGLQFLIQYYNGEERAKGNILERFSAQQFPDLHSELNLSSLELGDSALYFCASSGPGLTEAFFGQGTRLTVV.

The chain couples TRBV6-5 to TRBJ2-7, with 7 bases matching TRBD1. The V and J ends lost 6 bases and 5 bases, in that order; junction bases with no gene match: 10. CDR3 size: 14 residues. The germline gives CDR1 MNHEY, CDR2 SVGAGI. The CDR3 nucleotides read TGTGCCAGCAGGCCCGGACAGGTCTGGGACGAGCAGTACTTC. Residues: CASRPGQVWDEQYF.

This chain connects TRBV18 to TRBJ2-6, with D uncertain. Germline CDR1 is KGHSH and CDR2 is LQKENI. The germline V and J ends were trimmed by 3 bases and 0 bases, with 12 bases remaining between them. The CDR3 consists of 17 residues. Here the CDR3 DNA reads TGTGCCAGCTCACCCAGGCCGGAAAGCTCTGGGGCCAACGTCCTGACTTTC. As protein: CASSPRPESSGANVLTF.

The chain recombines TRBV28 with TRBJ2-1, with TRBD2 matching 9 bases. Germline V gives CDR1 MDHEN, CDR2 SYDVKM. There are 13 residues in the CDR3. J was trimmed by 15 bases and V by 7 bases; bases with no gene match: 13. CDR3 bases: TGTGCCAGCACCCTTCAACCCCTAGCGGGACCGTTCTTC. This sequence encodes CASTLQPLAGPFF.

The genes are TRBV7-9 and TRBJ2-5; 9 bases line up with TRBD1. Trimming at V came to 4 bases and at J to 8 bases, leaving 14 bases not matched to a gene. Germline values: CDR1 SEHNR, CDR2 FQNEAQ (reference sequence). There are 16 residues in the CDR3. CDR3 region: CASSSAGGDRVLTQYF. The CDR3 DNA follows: TGTGCCAGCAGCTCCGCTGGGGGGGACAGGGTCTTAACCCAGTACTTC.

The CDR3 DNA follows: TGCGCCAGCAGCTTACAACAGGGGGGCGGCTATGGCTACACCTTC. Translation gives CASSLQQGGGYGYTF. V is TRBV5-1 and J is TRBJ1-2, with TRBD1 matching 8 bases. The CDR3 runs to 15 residues. The germline V gene encodes CDR1 SGHRS and CDR2 YFSETQ. Trimming at V came to 2 bases and at J to 4 bases, leaving 7 bases not matched to a gene.

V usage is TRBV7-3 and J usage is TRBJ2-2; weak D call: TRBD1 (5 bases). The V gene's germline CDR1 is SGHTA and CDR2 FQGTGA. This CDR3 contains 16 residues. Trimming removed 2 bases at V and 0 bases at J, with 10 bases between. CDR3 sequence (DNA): TGTGCCAGCAGCTTATTAGGGGCAACGAACACCGGGGAGCTGTTTTTT. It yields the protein CASSLLGATNTGELFF.

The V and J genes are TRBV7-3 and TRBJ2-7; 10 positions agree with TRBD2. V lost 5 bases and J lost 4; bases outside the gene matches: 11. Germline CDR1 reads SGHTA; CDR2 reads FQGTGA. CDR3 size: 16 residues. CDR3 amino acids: CASSPTSAGGLYEQYF. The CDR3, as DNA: TGTGCCAGCAGCCCAACCTCAGCGGGAGGGTTATACGAGCAGTACTTC. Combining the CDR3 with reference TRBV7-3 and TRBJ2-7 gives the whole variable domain GAGVSQTPSNKVTEKGKYVELRCDPISGHTALYWYRQSLGQGPEFLIYFQGTGAADDSGLPNDRFFAVRPEGSVSTLKIQRTERGDSAVYLCASSPTSAGGLYEQYFGPGTRLTVT.

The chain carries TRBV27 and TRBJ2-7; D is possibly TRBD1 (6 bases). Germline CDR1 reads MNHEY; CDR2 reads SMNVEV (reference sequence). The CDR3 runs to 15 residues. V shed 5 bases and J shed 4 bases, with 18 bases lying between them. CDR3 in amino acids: CASSPSDRPWYEQYF. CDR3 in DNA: TGTGCCAGCAGTCCGAGCGACAGGCCCTGGTACGAGCAGTACTTC.

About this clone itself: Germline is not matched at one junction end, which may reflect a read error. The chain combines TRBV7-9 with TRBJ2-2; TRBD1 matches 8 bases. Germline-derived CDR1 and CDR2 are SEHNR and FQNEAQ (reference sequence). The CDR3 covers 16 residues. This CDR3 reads CSSSERQGKNTGELFF. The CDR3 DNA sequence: TGTTCCAGCAGCGAAAGACAGGGGAAGAACACCGGGGAGCTGTTTTTT.

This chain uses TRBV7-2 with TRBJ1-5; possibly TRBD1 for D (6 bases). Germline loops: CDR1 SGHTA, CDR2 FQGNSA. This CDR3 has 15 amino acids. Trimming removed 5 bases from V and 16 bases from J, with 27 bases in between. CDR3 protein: CASSDPRFGGLRYHF. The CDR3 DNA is TGTGCCAGCAGCGACCCCCGATTCGGGGGGCTCCGGTATCATTTT.

CDR3 amino acids: CASTSYQGKLFF. DNA of the CDR3: TGTGCCAGTACTTCCTACCAGGGAAAACTGTTTTTT. This rearrangement joins TRBV19 to TRBJ1-4; possibly TRBD1 for D (5 bases). Trimming removed 7 bases at V and 10 bases at J, with 13 bases between. The CDR3 consists of 12 residues. Germline-derived CDR1 and CDR2 are LNHDA and SQIVND (reference sequence).